The clone carrying this T cell receptor (beta chain) appeared a few times. The second PCR ran about 6 to 11 cycles with a sample-barcoded 5' primer and J-beta primers. The study obtained at least 3 million CDR3-containing paired-end reads from every sample. TCRdb processed the 5' RACE reads anew with MiXCR; each CDR3 protein has one entry. This table has 1.6 million or so distinct CDR3 sequences, about 31% appearing once. This record belongs to a study of blood T cells in healthy people across ages. The CDR3 has 18 amino acids. CDR1 is SNHLY, CDR2 FYNNEI, per germline. V shed 6 bases, J shed 2 bases, and the junction held 15 bases outside the gene matches.

The chain combines TRBV2 with TRBJ2-3; 9 positions agree with TRBD2. The sample was blood. The clonotype comes from a woman in her 30s in good health. CDR3 protein: CASRRRSPGLAPTDTQYF. The CDR3 DNA sequence: TGTGCCAGCAGGAGGAGGTCTCCGGGACTAGCCCCCACAGATACGCAGTATTTT.